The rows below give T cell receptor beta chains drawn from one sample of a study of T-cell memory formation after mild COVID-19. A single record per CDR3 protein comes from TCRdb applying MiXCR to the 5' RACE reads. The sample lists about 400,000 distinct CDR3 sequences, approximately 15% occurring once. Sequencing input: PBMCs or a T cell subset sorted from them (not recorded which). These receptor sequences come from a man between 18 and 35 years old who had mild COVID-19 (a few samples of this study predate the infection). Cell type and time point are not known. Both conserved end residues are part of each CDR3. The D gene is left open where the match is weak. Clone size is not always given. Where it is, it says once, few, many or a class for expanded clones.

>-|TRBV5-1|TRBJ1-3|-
TGCGCCAGCAGCTCGGGTGAGACTGGAAACACCATATATTTT
CASSSGETGNTIYF
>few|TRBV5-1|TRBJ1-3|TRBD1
TGCGCCAGCAGCTTCACAGGGGACCCTGGAAACACCATATATTTT
CASSFTGDPGNTIYF
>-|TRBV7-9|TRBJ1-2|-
TGTGCCAGCAGCGTAGGTGGGGTGATGGAGTATGGCTACACCTTC
CASSVGGVMEYGYTF
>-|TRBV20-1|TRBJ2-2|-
TGCAGTGCTAGAGCGGCAGGAAGGGAGCTGTTTTTT
CSARAAGRELFF
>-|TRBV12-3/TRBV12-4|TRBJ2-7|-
TGTGCCAGCAGTCCCTCACCGGGCCCCCAAGTCTACGAGCAGTACTTC
CASSPSPGPQVYEQYF
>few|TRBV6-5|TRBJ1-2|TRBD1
TGTGCCAGTAGTCAGGGGGCCGACTATGGCTACACCTTC
CASSQGADYGYTF
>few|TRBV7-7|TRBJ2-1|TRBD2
TGTGCCAGCAGCCCCGGGACTAGCGGAGGCATCAATGAGCAGTTCTTC
CASSPGTSGGINEQFF
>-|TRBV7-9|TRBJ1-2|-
TGTGCCAGCAGCTTCCAGGGGAATAACTATGGCTACACCTTC
CASSFQGNNYGYTF
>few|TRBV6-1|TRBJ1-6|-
TGTGCCAGCAGTGATCTCCTCTGGAATTCACCCCTCCACTTT
CASSDLLWNSPLHF
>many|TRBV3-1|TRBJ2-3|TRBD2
TGTGCCAGCAGCCAAGATCTAGCGGGGGGGCCAATCACAGATACGCAGTATTTT
CASSQDLAGGPITDTQYF
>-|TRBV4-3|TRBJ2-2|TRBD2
TGCGCCAGCAGTCCGAGGGCGGGGGGCCGGAACACCGGGGAGCTGTTTTTT
CASSPRAGGRNTGELFF
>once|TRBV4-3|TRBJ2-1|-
TGCGCCAGCAGCCGAAAGCGTGGAAGCAGGAGGATGAATGAGCAGTTCTTC
CASSRKRGSRRMNEQFF
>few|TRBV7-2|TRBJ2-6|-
TGTGCCAGCAGCTTAGCGCCCTTCCCCTCTGGGGCCAACGTCCTGACTTTC
CASSLAPFPSGANVLTF
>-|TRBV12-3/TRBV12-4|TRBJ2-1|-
TGTGCCAGCAGTTTAGACAGGGTGTTCTTC
CASSLDRVFF
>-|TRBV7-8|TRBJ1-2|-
TGTGCCAGCAGCTCCGGGGGGCCTGGCGGCTACACCTTC
CASSSGGPGGYTF
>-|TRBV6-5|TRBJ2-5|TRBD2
TGTGCCAGCAGTTACCGGCTAGCGGGGTACCAAGAGACCCAGTACTTC
CASSYRLAGYQETQYF
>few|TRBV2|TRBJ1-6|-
TGTGCCAGCAGTGTGGGAGGCGGGGGCAATTCACCCCTCCACTTT
CASSVGGGGNSPLHF
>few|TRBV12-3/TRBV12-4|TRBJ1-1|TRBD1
TGTGCCAGCAGTCGGACAGGGGGGGATTCTGAAGCTTTCTTT
CASSRTGGDSEAFF
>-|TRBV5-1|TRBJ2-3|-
TGCGCCAGCCGCCTAGGAGGGCCAGATACGCAGTATTTT
CASRLGGPDTQYF
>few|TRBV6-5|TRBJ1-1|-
TGTGCCAGCAGTTACCTTTGGGGTGTGAACACTGAAGCTTTCTTT
CASSYLWGVNTEAFF
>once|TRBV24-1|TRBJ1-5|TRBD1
TGTGCCACCAGTGATAGTGGACAGGGCGATCAGCCCCAGCATTTT
CATSDSGQGDQPQHF
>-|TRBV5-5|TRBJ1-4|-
TGTGCCAGCAGCTTGGCCGGGTATTCAACTAATGAAAAACTGTTTTTT
CASSLAGYSTNEKLFF
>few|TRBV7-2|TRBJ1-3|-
TGTGCCAGCAGCTTAGGAACAGGGCTAAACACCATATATTTT
CASSLGTGLNTIYF
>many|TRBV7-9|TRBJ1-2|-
TGTGCCAGCAGCTTAGACACCGGGACACCCTATGGCTACACCTTC
CASSLDTGTPYGYTF
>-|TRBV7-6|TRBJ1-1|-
TGTGCCAGCAGCTCCGGTGGAAACACTGAAGCTTTCTTT
CASSSGGNTEAFF
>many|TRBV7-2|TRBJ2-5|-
TGTGCCAGCAGCTTAGGGGACCTTCGAAGGGAGACCCAGTACTTC
CASSLGDLRRETQYF
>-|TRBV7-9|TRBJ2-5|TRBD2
TGTGCCAGCAGCTCACCGGGACTAGTAGAAGAGACCCAGTACTTC
CASSSPGLVEETQYF
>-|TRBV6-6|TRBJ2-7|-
TGTGCCAGCAGTTCCCCTGTAGCTCTCGAGCAGTACTTC
CASSSPVALEQYF
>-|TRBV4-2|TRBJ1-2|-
TGTGCCAGCAGCCAAGATCGCGGGGACTATGGCTACACCTTC
CASSQDRGDYGYTF
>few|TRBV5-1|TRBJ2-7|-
TGCGCCAGCAGCTTGAGGTCGGCCTACGAGCAGTACTTC
CASSLRSAYEQYF
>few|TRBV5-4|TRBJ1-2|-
TGTGCCAGCAGCCCGGTTGGAACCTATGGCTACACCTTC
CASSPVGTYGYTF
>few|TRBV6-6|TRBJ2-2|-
TGTGCCAGCAGTTACACCTTAGCGAACACCGGGGAGCTGTTTTTT
CASSYTLANTGELFF
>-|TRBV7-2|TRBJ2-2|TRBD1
TGTGCCAGCAGACCACCGGGACAGACGAACACCGGGGAGCTGTTTTTT
CASRPPGQTNTGELFF
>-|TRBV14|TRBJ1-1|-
TGTGCCAGCAGCCAAGGCCAGGGGCAGGCTTTCTTT
CASSQGQGQAFF
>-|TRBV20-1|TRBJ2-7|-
TGCAGTGCTAGAGATTACTACGAGCAGTACTTC
CSARDYYEQYF
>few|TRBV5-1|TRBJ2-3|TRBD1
TGCGCCAGCGGTCAACAGGGGTGGACAGATACGCAGTATTTT
CASGQQGWTDTQYF
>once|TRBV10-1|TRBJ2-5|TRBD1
TGCGCCAGCAGTTCGGGACAGCTCCAAGAGACCCAGTACTTC
CASSSGQLQETQYF
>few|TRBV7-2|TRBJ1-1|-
TGTGCCAGCAGCTTATCGCTGGCGGACACTGAAGCTTTCTTT
CASSLSLADTEAFF